This TCR beta chain originates from a study of T cells after yellow fever vaccination. Study-wide background: Fractions containing few cells were prepared with SMART-Seq v4 Ultra Low Input.

Study-level results: Overlap between CD4 and CD8 compartments was detected for a small share of clonotypes. Abundant bulk-derived clonotypes could contaminate FACS-sorted repertoires. Detected again after the booster were most primary-vaccination clones, at about 96% CD4 and nearly 90% CD8.

One entry per CDR3 protein, called by TCRdb with MiXCR from the 5' RACE reads. The repertoire holds roughly 300,000 distinct CDR3 sequences, with less than 9.5% as singletons. V was pared by 5 bases and J by 2 bases, with 7 bases between. The CDR3 consists of 12 residues. Germline CDR1 SGHNT, CDR2 YYREEE (reference sequence). As to this clonotype: No antigen is known for it.

The source was PBMCs, collected roughly seven weeks after the first yellow fever vaccination. This rearrangement joins TRBV5-4 to TRBJ2-5; no reliable D call. The origin of this receptor is a man younger than 30 who received the YFV17D yellow fever vaccine. CDR3 region: CASSHQQETQYF. CDR3 DNA: TGTGCCAGCAGTCACCAGCAAGAGACCCAGTACTTC.